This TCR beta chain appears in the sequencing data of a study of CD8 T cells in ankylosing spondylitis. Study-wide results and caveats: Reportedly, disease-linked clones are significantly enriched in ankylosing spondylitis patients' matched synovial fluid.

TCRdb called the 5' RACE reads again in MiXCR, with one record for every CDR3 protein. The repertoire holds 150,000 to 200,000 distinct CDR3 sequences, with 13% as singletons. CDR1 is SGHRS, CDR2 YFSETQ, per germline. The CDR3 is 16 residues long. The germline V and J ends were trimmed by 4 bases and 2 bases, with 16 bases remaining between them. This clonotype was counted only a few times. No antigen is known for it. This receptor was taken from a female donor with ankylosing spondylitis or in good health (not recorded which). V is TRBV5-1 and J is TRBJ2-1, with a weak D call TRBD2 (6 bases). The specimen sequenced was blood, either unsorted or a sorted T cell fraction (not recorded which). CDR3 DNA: TGCGCCAGCAGCACCAGGAGGGCTAGCGCCTACAATGAGCAGTTCTTC. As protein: CASSTRRASAYNEQFF. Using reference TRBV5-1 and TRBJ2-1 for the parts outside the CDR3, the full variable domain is KAGVTQTPRYLIKTRGQQVTLSCSPISGHRSVSWYQQTPGQGLQFLFEYFSETQRNKGNFPGRFSGRQFSNSRSEMNVSTLELGDSALYLCASSTRRASAYNEQFFGPGTRLTVL.